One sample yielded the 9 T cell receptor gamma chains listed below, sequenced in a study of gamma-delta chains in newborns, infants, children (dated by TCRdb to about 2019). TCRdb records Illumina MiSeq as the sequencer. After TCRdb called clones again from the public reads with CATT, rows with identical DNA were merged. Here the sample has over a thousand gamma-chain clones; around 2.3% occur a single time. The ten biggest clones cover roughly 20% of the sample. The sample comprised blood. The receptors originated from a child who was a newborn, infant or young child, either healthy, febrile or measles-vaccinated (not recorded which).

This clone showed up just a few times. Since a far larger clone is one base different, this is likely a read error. This CDR3 is CALWEVRVKLGKEIKVF. Here the CDR3 DNA reads TGTGCCTTGTGGGAGGTGCGGGTCAAGTTGGGCAAAGAAATCAAGGTATTT. This chain uses TRGV9 with TRGJP. Per germline, CDR1 GITISATS and CDR2 ISYDGTV (reference sequence). This CDR3 contains 17 residues.

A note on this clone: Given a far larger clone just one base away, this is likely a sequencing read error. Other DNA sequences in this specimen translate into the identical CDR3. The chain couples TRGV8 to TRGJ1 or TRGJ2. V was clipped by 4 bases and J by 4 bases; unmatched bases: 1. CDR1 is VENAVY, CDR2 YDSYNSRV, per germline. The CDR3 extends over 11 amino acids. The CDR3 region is CATWDYYKKLF. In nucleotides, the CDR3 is TGTGCCACCTGGGACTATTATAAGAAACTCTTT.

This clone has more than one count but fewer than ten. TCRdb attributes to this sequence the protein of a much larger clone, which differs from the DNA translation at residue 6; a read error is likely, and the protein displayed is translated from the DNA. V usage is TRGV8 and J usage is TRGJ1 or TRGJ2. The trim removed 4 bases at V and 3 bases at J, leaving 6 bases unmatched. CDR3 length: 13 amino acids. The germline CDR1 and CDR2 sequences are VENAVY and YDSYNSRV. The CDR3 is CATWDVPYYKKLF. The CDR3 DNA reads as TGTGCCACCTGGGACGTTCCTTATTATAAGAAACTCTTT.

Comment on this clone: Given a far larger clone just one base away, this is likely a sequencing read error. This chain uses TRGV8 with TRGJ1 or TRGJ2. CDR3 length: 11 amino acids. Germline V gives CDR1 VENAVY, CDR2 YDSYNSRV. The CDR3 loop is CAAWDYYKKLF. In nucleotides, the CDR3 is TGTGCCGCCTGGGATTATTATAAGAAACTCTTT.

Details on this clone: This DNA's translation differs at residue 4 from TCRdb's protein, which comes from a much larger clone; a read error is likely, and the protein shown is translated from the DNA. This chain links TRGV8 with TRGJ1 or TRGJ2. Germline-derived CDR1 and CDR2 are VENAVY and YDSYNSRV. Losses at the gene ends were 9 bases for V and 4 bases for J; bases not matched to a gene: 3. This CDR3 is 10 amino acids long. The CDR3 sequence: CATGYYKKLF. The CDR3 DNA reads TGTGCCACCGGGTATTATAAGAAACTCTTT.

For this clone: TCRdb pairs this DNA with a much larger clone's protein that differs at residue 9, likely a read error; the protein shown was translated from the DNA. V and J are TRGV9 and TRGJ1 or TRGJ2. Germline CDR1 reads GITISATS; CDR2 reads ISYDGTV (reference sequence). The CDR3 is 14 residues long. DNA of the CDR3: TGTGCCTTGTGGGAGGTTCGGAATCATTATAAGAAACTCTTT. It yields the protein CALWEVRNHYKKLF.

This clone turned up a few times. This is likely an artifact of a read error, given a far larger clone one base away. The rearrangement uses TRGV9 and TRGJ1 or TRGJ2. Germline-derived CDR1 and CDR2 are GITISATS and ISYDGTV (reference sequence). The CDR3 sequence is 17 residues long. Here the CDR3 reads CALWEGDTREYYYRKLF. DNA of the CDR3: TGTGCCTTGTGGGAGGGGGACACCCGGGAATATTATTATAGGAAACTCTTT.

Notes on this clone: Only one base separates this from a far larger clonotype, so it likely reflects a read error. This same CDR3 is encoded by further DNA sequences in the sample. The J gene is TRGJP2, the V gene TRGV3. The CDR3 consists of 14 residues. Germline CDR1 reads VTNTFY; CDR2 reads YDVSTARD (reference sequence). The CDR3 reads CATWDRPSDWIKTF. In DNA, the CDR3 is TGTGCCACCTGGGACAGGCCTAGTGATTGGATCAAAACGTTT.

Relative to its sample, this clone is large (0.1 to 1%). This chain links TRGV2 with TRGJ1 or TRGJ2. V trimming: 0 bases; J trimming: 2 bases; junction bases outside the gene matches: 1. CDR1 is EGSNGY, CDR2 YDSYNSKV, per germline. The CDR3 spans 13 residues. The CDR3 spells CATWDGHYYKKLF. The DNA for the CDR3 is TGTGCCACCTGGGACGGGCATTATTATAAGAAACTCTTT.